This TCR beta chain was captured in a study of technical replicates of blood from a few donors. Clones were sequenced by immunoSEQ multiplex PCR, and TCRdb holds only the in-frame ones, with some missing. The sample yields 44,000 or so clones, around 90% seen once. Germline V lookup: CDR1 SGHTA, CDR2 FQGNSA. V was pared by 2 bases and J by 0 bases, with 0 bases of the junction left unmatched. The CDR3 extends over 15 amino acids. This chain joins TRBV7-2 and TRBJ2-2; TRBD2 agrees at 7 bases. Material: PBMCs. The clonotype was recovered from a human donor in good health. Some clones in this sample may be carry-over from other donors' samples. CDR3 DNA sequence: TGTGCCAGCAGCTTAAGCGGGACGAACACCGGGGAGCTGTTTTTT. It yields the protein CASSLSGTNTGELFF.